This T cell receptor beta chain was identified during a study of blood T cell repertoires in COVID-19. Here immunoSEQ multiplex PCR was the method, and the copy in TCRdb shows in-frame clones only, minus some. Altogether under 250,000 clones are present, roughly 83% being singletons, with the ten largest covering 1.3%. Trimming shortened V by 7 bases and J by 8 bases, and 14 bases separated the two germline ends. The CDR3 length is 12 residues. Germline loops: CDR1 MNHEY, CDR2 SVGAGI. Sequenced sample: PBMCs or T cells enriched from blood (not recorded which). The TCR sequence derives from a middle-aged woman with acute COVID-19. The chain uses TRBV6-5 and TRBJ1-2; perhaps TRBD1 as D (5 bases). CDR3 amino acids: CASTKGIGGYTF. Here the CDR3 DNA reads TGTGCCAGCACAAAGGGGATAGGGGGCTACACCTTC.